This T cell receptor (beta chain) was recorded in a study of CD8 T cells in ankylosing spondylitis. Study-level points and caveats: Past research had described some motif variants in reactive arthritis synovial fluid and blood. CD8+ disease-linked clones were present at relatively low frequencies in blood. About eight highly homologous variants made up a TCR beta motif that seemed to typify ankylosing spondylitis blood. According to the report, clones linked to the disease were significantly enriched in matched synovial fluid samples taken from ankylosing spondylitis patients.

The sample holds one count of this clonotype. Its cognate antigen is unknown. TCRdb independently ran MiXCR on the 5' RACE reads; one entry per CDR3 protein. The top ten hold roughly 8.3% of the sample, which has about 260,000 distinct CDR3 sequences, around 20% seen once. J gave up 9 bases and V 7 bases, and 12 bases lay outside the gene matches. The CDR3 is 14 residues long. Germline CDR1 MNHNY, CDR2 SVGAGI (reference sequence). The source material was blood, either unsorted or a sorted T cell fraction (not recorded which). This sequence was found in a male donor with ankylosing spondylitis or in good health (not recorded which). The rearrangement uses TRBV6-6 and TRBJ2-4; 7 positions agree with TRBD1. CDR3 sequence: CASTDLDRVGIQYF. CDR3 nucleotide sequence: TGTGCCAGCACCGACCTCGACAGGGTTGGCATTCAGTACTTC.